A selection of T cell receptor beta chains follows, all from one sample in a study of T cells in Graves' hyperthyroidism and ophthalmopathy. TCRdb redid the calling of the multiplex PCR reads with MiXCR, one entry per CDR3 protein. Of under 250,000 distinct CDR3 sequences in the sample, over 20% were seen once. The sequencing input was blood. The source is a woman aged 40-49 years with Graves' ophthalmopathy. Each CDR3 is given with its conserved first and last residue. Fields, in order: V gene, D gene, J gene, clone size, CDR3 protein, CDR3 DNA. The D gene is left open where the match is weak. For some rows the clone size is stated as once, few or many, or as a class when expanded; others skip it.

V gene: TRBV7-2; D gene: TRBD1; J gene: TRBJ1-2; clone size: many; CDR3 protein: CASSSRDRVNYGYTF; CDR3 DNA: TGTGCCAGCAGCTCCCGGGACAGAGTAAACTATGGCTACACCTTC
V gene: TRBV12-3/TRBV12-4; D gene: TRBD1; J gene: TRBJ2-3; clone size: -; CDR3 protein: CASSGTGQGATDTPYF; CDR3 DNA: TGTGCCAGCAGTGGGACTGGACAGGGTGCGACCGATACGCCGTATTTT
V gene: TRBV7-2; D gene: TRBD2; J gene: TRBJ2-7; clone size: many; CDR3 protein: CASSSTGGRGDEQYF; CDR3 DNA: TGTGCCAGCAGCTCTACTGGCGGGAGGGGAGACGAGCAGTACTTC
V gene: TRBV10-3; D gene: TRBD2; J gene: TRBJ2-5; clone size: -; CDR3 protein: CAISEFTSGTMQETQYF; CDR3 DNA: TGTGCCATCAGTGAGTTCACTAGCGGGACTATGCAAGAGACCCAGTACTTC
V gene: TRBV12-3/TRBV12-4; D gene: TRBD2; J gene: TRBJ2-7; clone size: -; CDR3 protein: CASRETSGTSIHEQYF; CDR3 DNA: TGTGCCAGCAGAGAAACCTCCGGGACTAGCATCCACGAGCAGTACTTC
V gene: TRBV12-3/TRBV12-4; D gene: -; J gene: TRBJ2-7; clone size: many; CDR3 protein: CASSFWGPYEQYF; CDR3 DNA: TGTGCCAGCAGTTTCTGGGGGCCCTACGAGCAGTACTTC
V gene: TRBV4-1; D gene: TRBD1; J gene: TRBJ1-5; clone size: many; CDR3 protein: CASSQGQGGNQPQHF; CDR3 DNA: TGCGCCAGCAGCCAAGGACAGGGAGGCAATCAGCCCCAGCATTTT
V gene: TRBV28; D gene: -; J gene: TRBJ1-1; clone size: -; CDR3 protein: CASSFPGARYTEAFF; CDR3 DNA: TGTGCCAGCAGTTTCCCGGGGGCGCGTTATACTGAAGCTTTCTTT
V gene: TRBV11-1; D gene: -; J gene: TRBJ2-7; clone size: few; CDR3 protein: CASSLLSYSYEQYF; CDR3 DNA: TGTGCCAGCAGCTTACTCTCTTACTCTTACGAGCAGTACTTC
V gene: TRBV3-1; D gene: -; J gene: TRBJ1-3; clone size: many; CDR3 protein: CASSQDLRGTGNTIYF; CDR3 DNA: TGTGCCAGCAGCCAAGACCTCAGGGGTACGGGAAACACCATATATTTT
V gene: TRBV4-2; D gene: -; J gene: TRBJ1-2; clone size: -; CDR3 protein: CASSQDEGVNYGYTF; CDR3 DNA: TGTGCCAGCAGCCAAGACGAGGGGGTTAACTATGGCTACACCTTC
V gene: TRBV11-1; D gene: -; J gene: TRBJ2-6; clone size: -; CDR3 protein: CASSLAGGWGANVLTF; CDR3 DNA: TGTGCCAGCAGTTTGGCAGGGGGGTGGGGGGCCAACGTCCTGACTTTC
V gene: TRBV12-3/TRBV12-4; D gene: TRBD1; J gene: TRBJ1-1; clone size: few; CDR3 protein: CASSLDGTGVPEAFF; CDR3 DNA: TGTGCCAGCAGTTTGGACGGGACAGGGGTTCCTGAAGCTTTCTTT
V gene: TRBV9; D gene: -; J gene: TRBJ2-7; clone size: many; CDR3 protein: CASSPSGRSDYEQYF; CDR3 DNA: TGTGCCAGCAGCCCCTCTGGGCGGAGCGACTACGAGCAGTACTTC